Following are 26 T cell receptor beta chains from one sample sequenced in a study of cytomegalovirus exposure and HLA in healthy donors. Use of 60 Vbeta and 13 Jbeta primers characterized the PCR. Some clones are missing from TCRdb's copy, which holds only in-frame ones; the method was immunoSEQ multiplex PCR. The sample shows around 97,000 clones, roughly 77% of them seen only once. Sequencing was done on a sample of PBMCs. The receptors derive from a woman in her late teens or twenties in good health and CMV-seropositive.

The rearrangement joins TRBV5-6 to TRBJ1-2; unclear D gene. The CDR3 has 17 residues. Germline CDR1 is SGHDT and CDR2 is YYEEEE. Trimming shortened V by 1 base and J by 0 bases, and 16 bases separated the two germline ends. CDR3 bases: TGTGCCAGCAGCTTGCCGCGGGGTCGGCAGACTAACTATGGCTACACCTTC. As protein: CASSLPRGRQTNYGYTF.

The V call is TRBV11-2, the J call TRBJ2-6; D not certain. The CDR3 runs to 17 residues. The V gene's germline CDR1 is SGHAT and CDR2 FQNNGV. V was shortened by 5 bases and J by 0 bases, with 14 bases between the two germline ends. This CDR3 is CASSHPTRSSGANVLTF. The CDR3 DNA reads TGTGCCAGCAGCCACCCTACCCGGAGCTCTGGGGCCAACGTCCTGACTTTC.

This chain links TRBV6-5 with TRBJ2-3, with TRBD2 matching 8 bases. Losses at the gene ends were 6 bases for V and 10 bases for J; bases not matched to a gene: 6. CDR1 is MNHEY and CDR2 is SVGAGI in the germline V gene. The CDR3 length is 12 residues. CDR3 protein: CASSPGLEAQYF. The CDR3 DNA reads TGTGCCAGCAGCCCGGGACTAGAGGCGCAGTATTTT.

The CDR3 here is CASSLTGLAGSETQYF. In nucleotides, the CDR3 is TGTGCCAGCAGCTTGACTGGACTAGCGGGTTCAGAGACCCAGTACTTC. V gene TRBV5-5 combines with J gene TRBJ2-5, with TRBD2 matching 11 bases. V shed 1 base and J 4 bases; nucleotides not matched to a gene: 6. This CDR3 has 16 residues. Germline V gene sequence: CDR1 SGHKS, CDR2 YYEKEE (reference sequence).

This chain links TRBV5-6 with TRBJ2-5; weak D call: TRBD1 (6 bases). The germline V gene has CDR1 SGHDT and CDR2 YYEEEE. This CDR3 spans 14 amino acids. V shed 4 bases and J shed 4 bases, with 14 bases lying between them. CDR3 sequence (DNA): TGTGCCAGCAGCCAAGTCACAGGGCCAGAGACCCAGTACTTC. It yields the protein CASSQVTGPETQYF. Full variable domain (rest looked up from reference TRBV5-6 and TRBJ2-5): DAGVTQSPTHLIKTRGQQVTLRCSPKSGHDTVSWYQQALGQGPQFIFQYYEEEERQRGNFPDRFSGHQFPNYSSELNVNALLLGDSALYLCASSQVTGPETQYFGPGTRLLVL.

The chain joins TRBV2 to TRBJ1-1; D remains ambiguous. The CDR3 spans 16 residues. The germline V and J ends were trimmed by 7 bases and 4 bases, with 22 bases remaining between them. Germline V gene sequence: CDR1 SNHLY, CDR2 FYNNEI. The CDR3 bases are TGTGCCAGCACCATCACACCTGCAGGTATCGCCACTGAAGCTTTCTTT. Its protein product is CASTITPAGIATEAFF.

This chain joins TRBV6-5 and TRBJ2-7; the match to TRBD2 covers 12 bases. CDR1 and CDR2 (germline): MNHEY, SVGAGI. Trimming at V came to 7 bases and at J to 2 bases, leaving 6 bases not matched to a gene. This CDR3 has 15 amino acids. The CDR3 sequence: CASIDTSGRTYEQYF. The CDR3 coding sequence is TGTGCCAGCATCGACACTAGCGGGAGGACCTACGAGCAGTACTTC.

This chain joins TRBV5-4 and TRBJ2-5; 8 bases are shared with TRBD2. This CDR3 has 16 residues. Germline V gives CDR1 SGHNT, CDR2 YYREEE (reference sequence). After removal of 5 bases from V and 2 bases from J, the junction contained 11 bases not matched to a gene. CDR3 region: CASSTGQRGHQETQYF. As DNA, the CDR3 is TGTGCCAGCAGTACGGGGCAGCGGGGGCATCAAGAGACCCAGTACTTC.

The chain links TRBV5-4 to TRBJ2-5, with 7 nucleotides matching TRBD2. CDR1 is SGHNT, CDR2 YYREEE, per germline (reference sequence). The V gene end was trimmed by 1 base and the J gene end by 5 bases; junction bases not matched to a gene: 8. The CDR3 covers 15 residues. CDR3 loop: CASSLWGRAYETQYF. CDR3 DNA: TGTGCCAGCAGCTTGTGGGGGAGGGCTTACGAGACCCAGTACTTC.

This clone was observed a single time. V gene TRBV2 combines with J gene TRBJ2-7; TRBD2 agrees at 8 bases. The CDR3 runs 13 residues. Germline values: CDR1 SNHLY, CDR2 FYNNEI. The V gene end was trimmed by 10 bases and the J gene end by 3 bases; junction bases not matched to a gene: 8. Here the CDR3 reads CATTSGRYYEQYF. The CDR3 region has the DNA TGTGCCACAACTAGCGGCAGATACTACGAGCAGTACTTC.

The chain joins TRBV5-4 to TRBJ1-2; a weak D match, TRBD1 (5 bases). CDR3 length: 13 amino acids. Germline values: CDR1 SGHNT, CDR2 YYREEE (reference sequence). The V end was cut by 4 bases, the J end by 3 bases, with 10 bases between. CDR3 sequence: CASSPPGDYGYTF. As DNA, the CDR3 is TGTGCCAGCAGCCCCCCGGGGGACTATGGCTACACCTTC.

This chain joins TRBV19 and TRBJ2-7; TRBD1 agrees at 10 bases. The junction had 6 bases not matched to a gene; V was cut back by 3 bases and J by 4 bases. The germline gives CDR1 LNHDA, CDR2 SQIVND (reference sequence). The CDR3 is 15 amino acids. The CDR3 coding sequence is TGTGCCAGTAGTATTTTTGGACAGGGGGAGTACGAGCAGTACTTC. Translating it yields CASSIFGQGEYEQYF.

This chain uses TRBV28 with TRBJ2-5; tentative D call: TRBD2 (6 bases). The CDR3 consists of 16 residues. Germline CDR1 MDHEN, CDR2 SYDVKM. V was cut by 5 bases and J by 2 bases, with 18 bases left in between. The CDR3 sequence: CASSTGDFMIQETQYF. In nucleotides, the CDR3 is TGTGCCAGCAGTACCGGGGACTTTATGATTCAAGAGACCCAGTACTTC.

The CDR3 region is CASGSLGRTFQETQYF. The CDR3 DNA reads TGTGCCAGCGGTTCTCTCGGTCGGACTTTTCAAGAGACCCAGTACTTC. The chain combines TRBV11-1 with TRBJ2-5, with D maybe TRBD2 (5 bases). The CDR3 totals 16 residues. Germline V gene data show CDR1 as SGHAT and CDR2 as FQDESV (reference sequence). Trimming removed 8 bases from V and 2 bases from J, with 21 bases in between.

As regards this clone: Sequence at one end of the junction differs from germline and may be a read error. Different DNA sequences within this sample yield the same CDR3. The chain links TRBV10-3 to TRBJ1-4, with D tentatively TRBD1 (5 bases). The CDR3 runs 14 residues. CDR1 is ENHRY, CDR2 SYGVKD, per germline. Here the CDR3 DNA reads TGTGCCATTAGTGAGTCGGGGGGGAACGAAAAACTGTTTTTT. Translation gives CAISESGGNEKLFF.

V usage is TRBV2 and J usage is TRBJ2-5; 8 bases map to TRBD1. The J segment lost 4 bases and the V segment lost 4 bases, leaving 2 bases of the junction unmatched. In germline, CDR1 is SNHLY, CDR2 FYNNEI. The CDR3 loop spans 13 amino acids. CDR3 loop: CASSGQGSETQYF. In DNA, the CDR3 is TGTGCCAGCAGTGGACAGGGGTCAGAGACCCAGTACTTC.

V and J are TRBV19 and TRBJ1-4; tentative D call: TRBD1 (6 bases). V lost 6 bases, J lost 3 bases, and 11 bases lay in between. Germline CDR1 reads LNHDA; CDR2 reads SQIVND (reference sequence). The length of the CDR3 is 14 residues. The CDR3 region is CASRLDRANEKLFF. CDR3 bases: TGTGCCAGTAGATTGGACAGAGCTAATGAAAAACTGTTTTTT.

The V call is TRBV5-1, the J call TRBJ2-7, with D unclear. Trimming pared 0 bases from V and 1 base from J, leaving 20 bases between. From germline, CDR1 is SGHRS and CDR2 YFSETQ. The CDR3 has 18 residues. CDR3 DNA sequence: TGCGCCAGCAGCTTGGGAATTCAGGCAACGTATCCTTCCTACGAGCAGTACTTC. Translated, it gives CASSLGIQATYPSYEQYF.

The V and J genes are TRBV7-2 and TRBJ2-5, with 7 bases fitting TRBD1. CDR3 length: 15 amino acids. The V gene's germline CDR1 is SGHTA and CDR2 FQGNSA. Germline trimming cut 3 bases from V and 2 bases from J; bases unmatched to any gene: 6. CDR3 sequence reads: CASSFQTGRQETQYF. In nucleotides, the CDR3 is TGTGCCAGCAGCTTCCAGACAGGGCGACAAGAGACCCAGTACTTC.

The chain combines TRBV25-1 with TRBJ2-1, with D unclear. V gave up 3 bases and J gave up 7 bases, with 7 bases separating them. In germline, CDR1 is MGHDK, CDR2 SYGVNS. This CDR3 contains 12 residues. The CDR3 spells CASSDLVNEQFF. The CDR3 region has the DNA TGTGCCAGCAGTGACCTAGTAAATGAGCAGTTCTTC.

The rearrangement links TRBV7-8 to TRBJ2-7; D is perhaps TRBD2 (5 bases). The CDR3 covers 14 residues. The germline V gene encodes CDR1 SGHVS and CDR2 FQNEAQ. V lost 0 bases to trimming and J lost 2 bases, with 8 bases between them. The CDR3 region is CASSLADSPYEQYF. CDR3 DNA: TGTGCCAGCAGCTTAGCGGACTCTCCCTACGAGCAGTACTTC.

The chain uses TRBV6-5 and TRBJ1-2; possible D gene TRBD1, 5 bases. Germline V gives CDR1 MNHEY, CDR2 SVGAGI. Trimming shortened V by 0 bases and J by 8 bases, and 16 bases separated the two germline ends. The CDR3 is made up of 15 amino acids. The CDR3 DNA follows: TGTGCCAGCAGTTACTCGCTGGAGGGGCGTCTAGGCTACACCTTC. It yields the protein CASSYSLEGRLGYTF.

The chain joins TRBV6-5 to TRBJ1-4, with 8 bases lining up with TRBD1. Germline lookup yields CDR1 MNHEY and CDR2 SVGAGI. After removal of 0 bases from V and 6 bases from J, the junction contained 3 bases not matched to a gene. There are 15 residues in the CDR3. The CDR3 reads CASSYSGQGDEKLFF. The CDR3 DNA reads TGTGCCAGCAGTTACTCCGGACAGGGCGATGAAAAACTGTTTTTT.

This clone has a handful of counts. The chain uses TRBV6-5 and TRBJ1-1; D possibly corresponds to TRBD1 (6 bases). Trimming cost V 5 bases and J 4 bases, with 11 bases left between them. CDR1 is MNHEY and CDR2 is SVGAGI in the germline V gene. The CDR3 is 13 amino acids. CDR3 region: CASSDPGVTEAFF. For the CDR3, the DNA is TGTGCCAGCAGTGACCCAGGGGTCACTGAAGCTTTCTTT.

The chain uses TRBV2 and TRBJ2-1; possibly TRBD2 for D (6 bases). With 6 bases removed from V and 7 bases from J, the gap between germline ends came to 19 bases. This CDR3 is built from 15 residues. Germline-derived CDR1 and CDR2 are SNHLY and FYNNEI. CDR3 amino acids: CASRGELSGGNEQFF. DNA of the CDR3: TGTGCCAGCAGGGGCGAACTTAGCGGTGGTAATGAGCAGTTCTTC.

This chain links TRBV4-3 with TRBJ2-5; 13 nucleotides match TRBD2. The DNA end lines up better with TRBJ2-7; the J call may be wrong. The CDR3 totals 15 residues. CDR1 LGHNA and CDR2 YSLEER come from the germline V gene. CDR3 loop: CASSLGTSGTVEQYF. Written as DNA, the CDR3 is TGCGCCAGCAGCCTCGGGACTAGCGGGACGGTCGAGCAGTACTTC.